This TCR beta chain is drawn from a study of cytomegalovirus exposure and HLA in healthy donors. This PCR relied on a set of 60 Vbeta primers and 13 Jbeta primers. Using immunoSEQ multiplex PCR, the repertoire was profiled, and TCRdb retains in-frame clones only, with some absent. Seen here are approximately 190,000 clones, around four fifths observed once, and the top ten hold under 0.9%. The junction had 8 bases not matched to a gene; V was cut back by 4 bases and J by 5 bases. Germline lookup yields CDR1 SGHTA and CDR2 FQGTGA. The CDR3 loop spans 15 amino acids. This clone was seen more than once but under ten times. Its antigen is unidentified. Study results and caveats: As a later analysis showed, a missense DCLRE1C variant was linked to trimming of TCR beta V- and J-genes. On later analysis, the bulk of CMV-associated TCR beta chains appeared to be HLA-restricted.

Those who donated were healthy bone marrow donors. The sample was PBMCs. The V call is TRBV7-3, the J call TRBJ1-1; TRBD1 matches at 9 bases. The clonotype was recovered from a woman aged 18-29 years in good health and CMV-seronegative. The CDR3 region is CASSSGTGPGTEAFF. The CDR3 DNA reads as TGTGCCAGCAGCTCCGGGACAGGGCCTGGAACTGAAGCTTTCTTT.